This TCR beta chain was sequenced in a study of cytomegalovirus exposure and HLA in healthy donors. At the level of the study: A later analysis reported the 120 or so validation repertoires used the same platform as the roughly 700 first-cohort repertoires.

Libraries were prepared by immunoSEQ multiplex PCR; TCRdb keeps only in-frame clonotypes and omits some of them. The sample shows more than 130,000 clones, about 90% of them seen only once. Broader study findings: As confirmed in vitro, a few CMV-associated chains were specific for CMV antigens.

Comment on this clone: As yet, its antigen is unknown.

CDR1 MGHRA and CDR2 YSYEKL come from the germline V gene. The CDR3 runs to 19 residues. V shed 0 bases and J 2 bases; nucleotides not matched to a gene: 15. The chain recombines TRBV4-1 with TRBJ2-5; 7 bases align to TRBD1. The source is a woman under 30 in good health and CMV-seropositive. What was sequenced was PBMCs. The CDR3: CASSQDNRHDRAVQETQYF. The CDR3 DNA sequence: TGCGCCAGCAGCCAAGATAATAGGCACGACAGGGCCGTTCAAGAGACCCAGTACTTC.